The source of this T cell receptor beta chain is a study of blood T cells in healthy people across ages. It was with a sample-barcoded 5' primer and a J-beta primer mix that a second PCR of about 6 to 12 cycles was run. TCRdb passed the 5' RACE reads through MiXCR, listing each CDR3 protein once. The table includes hundreds of thousands of distinct CDR3 sequences, under 35% detected once. For this clonotype: Just one base apart from a much larger clone, this may be a read error.

The V gene's germline CDR1 is SEHNR and CDR2 FQNEAQ (reference sequence). This CDR3 is built from 13 residues. The sample comprised blood. The receptor comes from a woman older than 75 in good health. The J gene is TRBJ1-2, the V gene TRBV7-9; D not resolved. For the CDR3, the DNA is TGTGCCAGCAGCTTAGAGGCAGTCGATGGCCACACCTTC. It encodes CASSLEAVDGHTF.